The TCR beta chain under discussion was sequenced for a study of T-cell reconstitution after alpha-beta-depleted transplantation in children. Study-wide results and limits: T-cell counts and diversity at one year following transplant were attributed mainly to newly produced T cells. Where alpha-beta T cells came from about two months after transplant was reportedly several hundred expanded graft clones.

A TCRbeta library incorporating unique molecular identifiers was prepared. One entry per CDR3 protein results from TCRdb running MiXCR on the PCR reads. The sample carries about 100,000 distinct CDR3 sequences, 5.5% to 6.5% recorded once. This clonotype came up many times. Its antigen is as yet unknown. With 0 bases clipped from V and 1 base from J, the junction kept 6 bases outside the gene matches. Germline-derived CDR1 and CDR2 are SGDLS and YYNGEE. The CDR3 extends over 17 amino acids. The sample here was PBMCs, mostly from graft donor cells, taken 360 days after TCRalphabeta/CD19-depleted stem cell transplant. The genes are TRBV9 and TRBJ2-2; the match to TRBD2 covers 7 bases. This clonotype was sampled from a male patient between 2 and 10 years old who had a stem cell transplant for acute lymphoblastic leukemia, so the T cells may come from the graft donor. DNA for the CDR3: TGTGCCAGCAGCGTAGCTCTTGGCGGGGGGAACACCGGGGAGCTGTTTTTT. Encoded protein: CASSVALGGGNTGELFF.